Listed here is a single T cell receptor (beta chain). This entry comes from a study of technical replicates of blood from a handful of donors. Produced via immunoSEQ multiplex PCR; TCRdb's table is partial and in-frame only. The repertoire has approximately 73,000 clones, about 93% of them found once; the top ten carry about 0.4%. Germline CDR1 reads ENHRY; CDR2 reads SYGVKD. V was pared by 2 bases and J by 5 bases, with 10 bases between. This CDR3 is 14 amino acids long. Sequencing input: T cells isolated from PBMCs. The source of this sequence is a human donor in good health. The chain is built from TRBV10-3 and TRBJ1-5, with unresolved D. This CDR3 reads CAISEAPEDQPQHF. Written as DNA, the CDR3 is TGTGCCATCAGTGAGGCCCCAGAGGATCAGCCCCAGCATTTT.